This T cell receptor beta chain was obtained from a study of blood T cells in healthy people across ages. Study-wide context: With template switching, about one barcoded beta molecule was captured per two T cells.

Germline V lookup: CDR1 MGHRA, CDR2 YSYEKL. Trimming shortened V by 0 bases and J by 4 bases, and 12 bases separated the two germline ends. The CDR3 runs 15 residues. A second about 7 to 12 cycle PCR used barcoded and J-beta primers. TCRdb re-called the 5' RACE reads with MiXCR, one entry per CDR3 protein. The top ten hold about 10% of the sample, which has 900,000 to 950,000 distinct CDR3 sequences, 25% to 35% seen once. The sample was also linked to a second study, of T cells of mothers and their children. From that study: Related mother-child pairs showed slightly, non-significantly higher overlap than unrelated pairs.

The chain employs TRBV4-1 and TRBJ1-2, with D unresolved. Specimen: blood. This TCR derives from a woman between 40 and 50 years old in good health. The CDR3: CASSQDRMEGYGYTF. The DNA for the CDR3 is TGCGCCAGCAGCCAAGACCGGATGGAAGGCTATGGCTACACCTTC.